These 13 T cell receptor beta chains originate from one sample sequenced in a study of blood T cells in healthy people across ages. Alongside a J-beta primer mix, a sample-barcoded 5' primer served in a second PCR lasting roughly 6 to 11 cycles. TCRdb re-called the 5' RACE reads through MiXCR, storing one row per CDR3 protein. The sample comprises about 800,000 distinct CDR3 sequences, 20% to 25% of which are singletons, and under 4.5% rests with the top ten. The same specimen was also included in a second study, on T cells of mothers and their children.

Sequencing was done on a sample of blood. The receptors stem from a boy between 10 and 17 years old in good health.

This clonotype was counted a few times. The chain couples TRBV15 to TRBJ2-5, with D perhaps matching TRBD1 or TRBD2 (5 bases each). The CDR3 length is 15 residues. V lost 0 bases to trimming and J lost 11 bases, with 19 bases between them. CDR1 is LNHNV, CDR2 YYDKDF, per germline (reference sequence). In DNA, the CDR3 is TGTGCCACCAGCAGAGATGTCAGCAGGGCGGGCGGGCAGTACTTC. Translation gives CATSRDVSRAGGQYF.

The chain links TRBV5-8 to TRBJ1-2; TRBD1 is a possible D gene (5 bases). The CDR3 is 16 residues long. The germline V and J ends were trimmed by 1 base and 3 bases, with 16 bases remaining between them. Germline CDR1 reads SGHTS; CDR2 reads YDEGEE. CDR3 nucleotides: TGTGCCAGCAGCTTGAGTGGGACTGGGACTGACTATGGCTACACCTTC. This sequence encodes CASSLSGTGTDYGYTF.

The chain uses TRBV4-3 and TRBJ1-1; D unclear. CDR1 is LGHNA and CDR2 is YSLEER in the germline V gene. V was cut by 1 base and J by 6 bases, with 12 bases left in between. The CDR3 covers 14 residues. CDR3 in amino acids: CASSQGVGVAEAFF. The CDR3 DNA is TGCGCCAGCAGCCAAGGGGTTGGGGTCGCTGAAGCTTTCTTT.

This clonotype was counted a few times. The gene calls are TRBV25-1 and TRBJ2-3; D might be TRBD2 (7 bases). Germline lookup yields CDR1 MGHDK and CDR2 SYGVNS. The CDR3 contains 17 residues. With 0 bases removed from V and 0 bases from J, the gap between germline ends came to 13 bases. CDR3 bases: TGTGCCAGCAGTGAATATTCGGGGGGCACTAGCACAGATACGCAGTATTTT. Protein: CASSEYSGGTSTDTQYF.

This clonotype has more than one count but fewer than ten. The chain combines TRBV18 with TRBJ1-1, with D unclear. The ends were cut back, 2 bases at V and 3 bases at J, with 7 bases in the middle. The CDR3 consists of 13 residues. Germline V gene lookup returns CDR1 KGHSH and CDR2 LQKENI. CDR3 nucleotide sequence: TGTGCCAGCTCACCAGGCGATTACACTGAAGCTTTCTTT. Protein sequence: CASSPGDYTEAFF.

This clonotype was detected only a few times. The chain recombines TRBV29-1 with TRBJ2-4; no firm D call. Between the trimmed V and J ends, which lost 7 bases and 6 bases, there was a span of 19 bases. The CDR3 has 14 amino acids. CDR1 and CDR2 (germline): SQVTM, ANQGSEA. Here the CDR3 reads CSASADALGNIQYF. The CDR3 DNA reads TGCAGCGCCTCCGCGGACGCCCTCGGAAACATTCAGTACTTC.

The chain couples TRBV6-6 to TRBJ2-3; D is possibly TRBD2 (6 bases). There are 15 residues in the CDR3. The V gene lost 7 bases and the J gene lost 2 bases, with 16 bases spanning the gap. Germline V CDR1 and CDR2: MNHNY, SVGAGI (reference sequence). For the CDR3, the DNA is TGTGCCAGCATTGAAATGGGAGGACCCACAGATACGCAGTATTTT. Amino acid sequence: CASIEMGGPTDTQYF.

This clonotype was detected a few times. The gene calls are TRBV6-5 and TRBJ2-7; 7 nucleotides line up with TRBD2. The germline V gene has CDR1 MNHEY and CDR2 SVGAGI. CDR3 size: 15 residues. V dropped 4 bases and J dropped 0; count of bases not matched to a gene: 6. CDR3 in DNA: TGTGCCAGCAGTTTCCAAGCGGGGAGCTCCTACGAGCAGTACTTC. Protein sequence: CASSFQAGSSYEQYF.

This chain connects TRBV2 to TRBJ1-5, with D unclear. The length of the CDR3 is 11 residues. CDR1 and CDR2 (germline): SNHLY, FYNNEI. The V gene lost 11 bases and the J gene lost 6 bases, with 11 bases spanning the gap. DNA of the CDR3: TGTGCCTCCAGACCCGGTCAGCCCCAGCATTTT. As protein: CASRPGQPQHF.

The J gene is TRBJ1-5, the V gene TRBV27; D uncertain. Germline V gives CDR1 MNHEY, CDR2 SMNVEV (reference sequence). This CDR3 region has 13 residues. The V and J ends lost 0 bases and 3 bases respectively, with 3 bases between them. This CDR3 is CASSLSDNQPQHF. The DNA of the CDR3 is TGTGCCAGCAGTTTATCGGACAATCAGCCCCAGCATTTT.

This clonotype was detected only a few times. This chain connects TRBV7-2 to TRBJ2-5; TRBD1 matches at 7 bases. This CDR3 has 14 residues. The junction had 10 bases not matched to a gene; V was cut back by 5 bases and J by 7 bases. The germline V gene encodes CDR1 SGHTA and CDR2 FQGNSA. The CDR3: CASSPSGQARTQYF. DNA for the CDR3: TGTGCCAGCAGCCCCTCCGGACAGGCAAGGACCCAGTACTTC.

J is TRBJ2-7 and V is TRBV6-1, with 7 nucleotides matching TRBD1. Germline V gives CDR1 MNHNS, CDR2 SASEGT. The ends lost 7 bases at V and 0 bases at J; junction bases unmatched: 6. The CDR3 sequence is 14 residues long. This CDR3 reads CASNPDRISYEQYF. The CDR3 nucleotides are TGTGCCAGCAACCCGGACAGGATCTCCTACGAGCAGTACTTC.

In this sample, this clonotype turned up a few times. V gene TRBV29-1 combines with J gene TRBJ1-6; 7 nucleotides line up with TRBD1. Per the germline V gene, CDR1 is SQVTM and CDR2 is ANQGSEA. Trimming at V came to 6 bases and at J to 7 bases, leaving 6 bases not matched to a gene. CDR3 length: 13 residues. In DNA, the CDR3 is TGCAGCGTCCTTGAGGGGGCCAATTCACCCCTCCACTTT. Encoded protein: CSVLEGANSPLHF.